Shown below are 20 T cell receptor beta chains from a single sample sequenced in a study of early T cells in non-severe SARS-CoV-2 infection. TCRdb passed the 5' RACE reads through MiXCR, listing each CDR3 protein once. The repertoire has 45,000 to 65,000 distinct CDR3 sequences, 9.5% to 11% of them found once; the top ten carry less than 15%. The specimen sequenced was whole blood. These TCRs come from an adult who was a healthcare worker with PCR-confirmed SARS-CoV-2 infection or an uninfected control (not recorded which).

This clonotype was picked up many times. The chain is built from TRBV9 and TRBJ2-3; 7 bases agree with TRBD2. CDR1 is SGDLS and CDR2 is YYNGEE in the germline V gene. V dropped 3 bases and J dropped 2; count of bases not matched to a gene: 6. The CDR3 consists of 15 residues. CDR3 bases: TGTGCCAGCAGCGGAGCCGGGACTACCACAGATACGCAGTATTTT. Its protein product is CASSGAGTTTDTQYF.

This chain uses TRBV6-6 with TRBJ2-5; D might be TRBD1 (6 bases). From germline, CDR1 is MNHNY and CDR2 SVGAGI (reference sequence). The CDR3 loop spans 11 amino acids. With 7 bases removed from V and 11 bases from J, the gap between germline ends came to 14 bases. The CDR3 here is CASIIQGTQYF. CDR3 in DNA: TGTGCCAGCATAATACAGGGAACTCAGTACTTC.

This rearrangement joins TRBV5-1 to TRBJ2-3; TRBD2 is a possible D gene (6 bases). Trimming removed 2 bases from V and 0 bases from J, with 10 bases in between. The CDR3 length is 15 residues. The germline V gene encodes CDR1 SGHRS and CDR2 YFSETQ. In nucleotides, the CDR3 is TGCGCCAGCAGCTTCCTGCGGGGTAGCACAGATACGCAGTATTTT. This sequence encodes CASSFLRGSTDTQYF.

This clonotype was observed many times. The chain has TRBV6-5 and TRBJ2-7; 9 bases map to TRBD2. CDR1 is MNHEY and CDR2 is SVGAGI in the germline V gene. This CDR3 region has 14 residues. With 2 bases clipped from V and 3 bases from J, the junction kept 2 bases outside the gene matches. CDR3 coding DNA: TGTGCCAGCAGTTACGAGCGGGGGGACTACGAGCAGTACTTC. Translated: CASSYERGDYEQYF.

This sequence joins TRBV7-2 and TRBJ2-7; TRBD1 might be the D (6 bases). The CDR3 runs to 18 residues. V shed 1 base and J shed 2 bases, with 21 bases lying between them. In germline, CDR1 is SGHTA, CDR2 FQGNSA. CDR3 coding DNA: TGTGCCAGCAGCTTAGTGTGGTCGGCAACAGGGAGACCCTACGAGCAGTACTTC. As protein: CASSLVWSATGRPYEQYF.

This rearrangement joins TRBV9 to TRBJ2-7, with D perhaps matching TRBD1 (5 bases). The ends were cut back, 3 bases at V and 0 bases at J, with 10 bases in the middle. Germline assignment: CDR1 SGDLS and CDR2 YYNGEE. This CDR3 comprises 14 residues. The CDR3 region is CASSGGDSSYEQYF. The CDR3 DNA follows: TGTGCCAGCAGCGGAGGAGACAGCTCCTACGAGCAGTACTTC.

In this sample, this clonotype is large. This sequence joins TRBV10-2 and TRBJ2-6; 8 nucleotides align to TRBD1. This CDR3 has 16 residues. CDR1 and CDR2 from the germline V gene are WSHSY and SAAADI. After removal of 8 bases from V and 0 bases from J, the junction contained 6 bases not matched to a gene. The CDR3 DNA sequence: TGCGCCAGCCTGCAGGGGGCAACCTCTGGGGCCAACGTCCTGACTTTC. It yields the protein CASLQGATSGANVLTF.

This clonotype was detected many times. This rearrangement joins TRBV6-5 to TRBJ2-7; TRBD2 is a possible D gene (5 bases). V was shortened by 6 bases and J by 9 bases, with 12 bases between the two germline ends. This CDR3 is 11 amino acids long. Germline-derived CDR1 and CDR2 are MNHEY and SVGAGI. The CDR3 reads CASSRAGAQYF. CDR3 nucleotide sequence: TGTGCCAGCAGCCGGGCGGGCGCGCAGTACTTC.

The CDR3 loop reads CASSAIQGSTEAFF. The CDR3 bases are TGTGCCAGCAGCGCAATACAGGGGAGCACTGAAGCTTTCTTT. The chain couples TRBV7-2 to TRBJ1-1; TRBD1 aligns across 7 bases. V dropped 5 bases and J dropped 4; count of bases not matched to a gene: 7. Germline loops: CDR1 SGHTA, CDR2 FQGNSA. The CDR3 is 14 amino acids.

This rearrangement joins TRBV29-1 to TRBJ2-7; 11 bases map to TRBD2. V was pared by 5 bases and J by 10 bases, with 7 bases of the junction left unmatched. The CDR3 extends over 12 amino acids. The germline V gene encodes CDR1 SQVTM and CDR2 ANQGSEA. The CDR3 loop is CSVSRTSGFQYF. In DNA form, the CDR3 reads TGCAGCGTTTCCCGGACTAGCGGGTTCCAGTACTTC.

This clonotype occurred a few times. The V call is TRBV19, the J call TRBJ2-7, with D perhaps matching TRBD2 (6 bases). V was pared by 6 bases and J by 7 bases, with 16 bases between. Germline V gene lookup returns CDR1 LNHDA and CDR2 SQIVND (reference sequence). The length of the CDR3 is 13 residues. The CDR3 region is CASSLGLLGEQYF. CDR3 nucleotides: TGTGCCAGTAGCCTGGGACTCCTCGGGGAGCAGTACTTC.

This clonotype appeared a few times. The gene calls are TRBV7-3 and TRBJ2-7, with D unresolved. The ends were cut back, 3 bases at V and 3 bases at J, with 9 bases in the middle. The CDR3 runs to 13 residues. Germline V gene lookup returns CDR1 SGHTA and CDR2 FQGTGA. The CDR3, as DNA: TGTGCCAGCAGCTTCGACATGAACTACGAGCAGTACTTC. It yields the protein CASSFDMNYEQYF.

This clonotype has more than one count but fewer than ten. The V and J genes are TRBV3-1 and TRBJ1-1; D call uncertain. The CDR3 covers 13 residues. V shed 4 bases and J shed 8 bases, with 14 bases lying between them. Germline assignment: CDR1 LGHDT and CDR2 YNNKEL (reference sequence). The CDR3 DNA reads TGTGCCAGCAGCCCCTATCGCAATAACGAAGCTTTCTTT. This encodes CASSPYRNNEAFF.

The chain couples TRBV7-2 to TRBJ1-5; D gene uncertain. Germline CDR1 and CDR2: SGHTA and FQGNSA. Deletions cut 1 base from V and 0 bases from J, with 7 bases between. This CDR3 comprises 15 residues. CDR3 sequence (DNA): TGTGCCAGCAGCTTAGTCCCTTATAGCAATCAGCCCCAGCATTTT. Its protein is CASSLVPYSNQPQHF.

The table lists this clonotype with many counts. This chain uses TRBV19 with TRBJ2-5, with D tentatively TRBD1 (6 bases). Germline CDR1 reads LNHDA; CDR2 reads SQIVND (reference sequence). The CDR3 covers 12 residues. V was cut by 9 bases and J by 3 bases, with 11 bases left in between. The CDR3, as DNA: TGTGCCAGCAGCTACAGGGAAGAGACCCAGTACTTC. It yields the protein CASSYREETQYF.

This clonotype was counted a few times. In DNA, the CDR3 is TGTGCCAGCAGCCAAGACAGAGCGATTGAAGCTTTCTTT. Translating it yields CASSQDRAIEAFF. This chain joins TRBV11-2 and TRBJ1-1, with D maybe TRBD1 (5 bases). The CDR3 sequence is 13 residues long. Germline lookup yields CDR1 SGHAT and CDR2 FQNNGV. V lost 5 bases and J lost 7, with 14 bases in between.

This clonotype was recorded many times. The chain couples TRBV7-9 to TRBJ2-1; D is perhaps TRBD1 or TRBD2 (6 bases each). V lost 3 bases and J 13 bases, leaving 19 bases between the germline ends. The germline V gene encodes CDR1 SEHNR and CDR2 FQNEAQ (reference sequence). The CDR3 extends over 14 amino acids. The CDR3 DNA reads TGTGCCAGCAGCTTTTTAACGGGGGCCGGTGAACAGTTCTTC. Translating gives CASSFLTGAGEQFF.

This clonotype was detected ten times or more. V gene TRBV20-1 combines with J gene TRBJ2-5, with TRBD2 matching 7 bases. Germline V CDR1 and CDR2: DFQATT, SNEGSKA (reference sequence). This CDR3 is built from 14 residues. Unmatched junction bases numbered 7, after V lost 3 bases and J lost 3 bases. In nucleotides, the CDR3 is TGCAGTGCTAGTTGGGACTATACTAAAGAGACCCAGTACTTC. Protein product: CSASWDYTKETQYF.

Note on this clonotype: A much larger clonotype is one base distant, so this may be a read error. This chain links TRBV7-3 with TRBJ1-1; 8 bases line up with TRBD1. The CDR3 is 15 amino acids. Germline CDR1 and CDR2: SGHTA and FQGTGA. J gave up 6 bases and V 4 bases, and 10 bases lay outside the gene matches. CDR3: CASSSETGERAEAFF. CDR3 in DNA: TGTGCCAGCAGCTCAGAGACAGGGGAGAGGGCTGAAGCTTTCTTT. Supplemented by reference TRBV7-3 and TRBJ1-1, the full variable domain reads GAGVSQTPSNKVTEKGKYVELRCDPISGHTALYWYRQSLGQGPEFLIYFQGTGAADDSGLPNDRFFAVRPEGSVSTLKIQRTERGDSAVYLCASSSETGERAEAFFGQGTRLTVV.

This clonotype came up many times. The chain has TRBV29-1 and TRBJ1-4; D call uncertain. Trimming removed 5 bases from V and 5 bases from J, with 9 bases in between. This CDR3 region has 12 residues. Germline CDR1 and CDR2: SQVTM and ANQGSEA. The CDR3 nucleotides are TGCAGCGTTACCGGCGGGAATGAAAAACTGTTTTTT. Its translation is CSVTGGNEKLFF.